This T cell receptor beta chain was captured in a study of shared clonotypes between healthy human individuals. Profiled with immunoSEQ multiplex PCR; TCRdb holds only in-frame clones, not every one. The sample contains over a million clones, about 80% of which appear only once. From germline, CDR1 is SGHRS and CDR2 YFSETQ. The CDR3 covers 16 residues. V lost 2 bases to trimming and J lost 4 bases; unmatched junction nucleotides: 8. The sequenced sample consisted of memory CD4+ T cells from PBMCs. Subset defined: CD45RA-negative fraction. V usage is TRBV5-1 and J usage is TRBJ2-3; 9 bases are shared with TRBD2. This sequence was found in a man aged 18 to 35 in good health. Some clones in this sample may be carry-over from other donors' samples. The DNA for the CDR3 is TGCGCCAGCAGCTTCGGCGGGAGGGCCAAGCCAGATACGCAGTATTTT. Protein: CASSFGGRAKPDTQYF.